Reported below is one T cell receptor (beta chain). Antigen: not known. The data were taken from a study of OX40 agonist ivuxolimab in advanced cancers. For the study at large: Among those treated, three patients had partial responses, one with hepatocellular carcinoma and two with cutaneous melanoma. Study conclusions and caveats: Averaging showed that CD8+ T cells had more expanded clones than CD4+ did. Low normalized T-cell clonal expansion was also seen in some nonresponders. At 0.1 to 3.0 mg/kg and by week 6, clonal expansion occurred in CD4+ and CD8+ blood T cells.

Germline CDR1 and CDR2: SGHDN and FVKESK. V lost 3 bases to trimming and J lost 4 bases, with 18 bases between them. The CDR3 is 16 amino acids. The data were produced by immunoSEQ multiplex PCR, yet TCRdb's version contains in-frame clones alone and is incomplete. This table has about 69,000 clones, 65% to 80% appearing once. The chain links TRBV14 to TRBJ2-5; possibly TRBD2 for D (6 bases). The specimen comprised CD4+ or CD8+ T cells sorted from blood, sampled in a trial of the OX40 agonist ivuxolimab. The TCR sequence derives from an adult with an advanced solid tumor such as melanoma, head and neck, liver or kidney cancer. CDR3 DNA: TGTGCCAGCAGCCATCTCCCGGGGGTTGAGGGAGAGACCCAGTACTTC. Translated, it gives CASSHLPGVEGETQYF.